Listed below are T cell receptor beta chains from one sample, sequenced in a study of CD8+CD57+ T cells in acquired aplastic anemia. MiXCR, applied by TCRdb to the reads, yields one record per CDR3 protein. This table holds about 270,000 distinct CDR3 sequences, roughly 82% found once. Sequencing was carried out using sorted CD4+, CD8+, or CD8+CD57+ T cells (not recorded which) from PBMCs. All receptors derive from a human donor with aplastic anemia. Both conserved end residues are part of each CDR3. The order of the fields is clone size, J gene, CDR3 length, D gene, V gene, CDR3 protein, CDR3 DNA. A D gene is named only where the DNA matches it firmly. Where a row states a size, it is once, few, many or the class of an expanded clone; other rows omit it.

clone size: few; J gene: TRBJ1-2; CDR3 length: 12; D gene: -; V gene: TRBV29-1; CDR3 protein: CSAESGAYGYTF; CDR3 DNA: TGCAGCGCCGAATCTGGGGCCTATGGCTACACCTTC
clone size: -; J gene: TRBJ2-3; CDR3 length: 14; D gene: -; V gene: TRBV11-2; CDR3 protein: CASSLAGWPDTQYF; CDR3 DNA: TGTGCCAGCAGCTTAGCGGGTTGGCCCGATACGCAGTATTTT
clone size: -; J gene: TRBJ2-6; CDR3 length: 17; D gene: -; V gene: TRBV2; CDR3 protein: CASTPGRVPTGANVRTF; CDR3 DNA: TGTGCCAGCACGCCAGGCAGGGTCCCCACTGGGGCCAACGTCCGGACTTTC
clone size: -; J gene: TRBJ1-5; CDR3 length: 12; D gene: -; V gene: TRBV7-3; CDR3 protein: CASSSRNPPQHF; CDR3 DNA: TGTGCCAGCAGCTCCCGTAATCCGCCCCAGCATTTT
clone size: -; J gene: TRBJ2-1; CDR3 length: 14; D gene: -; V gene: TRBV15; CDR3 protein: CSADGASAYNEQFF; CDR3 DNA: TGTAGCGCTGACGGGGCCAGCGCCTACAATGAGCAGTTCTTC
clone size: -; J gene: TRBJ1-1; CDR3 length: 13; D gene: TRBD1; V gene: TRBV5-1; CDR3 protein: CASSQQGDTEAFF; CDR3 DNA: TGCGCCAGCAGCCAACAGGGGGATACTGAAGCTTTCTTT
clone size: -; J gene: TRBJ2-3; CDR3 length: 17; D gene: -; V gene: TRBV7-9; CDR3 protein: CASSLDRNEQFFGTQYF; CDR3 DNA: -
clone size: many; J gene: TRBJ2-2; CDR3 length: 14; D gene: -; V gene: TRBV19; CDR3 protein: CASSTGANTGELFF; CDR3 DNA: TGTGCCAGTAGTACGGGGGCGAACACCGGGGAGCTGTTTTTT
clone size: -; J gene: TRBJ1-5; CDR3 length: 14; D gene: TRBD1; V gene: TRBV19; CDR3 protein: CASSTTGGNQPQHF; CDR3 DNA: TGTGCCAGTAGTACCACAGGGGGCAATCAGCCCCAGCATTTT
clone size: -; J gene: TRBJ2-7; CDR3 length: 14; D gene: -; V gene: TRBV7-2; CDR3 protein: CASSSRGPLYEQYF; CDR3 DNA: TGTGCCAGCAGCTCGCGGGGGCCCCTTTACGAGCAGTACTTC
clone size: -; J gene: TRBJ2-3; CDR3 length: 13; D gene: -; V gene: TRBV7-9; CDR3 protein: CASSLGGTYAQNF; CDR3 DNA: TGTGCCAGCAGCTTAGGGGGCACCTACGCGCAGAACTTC
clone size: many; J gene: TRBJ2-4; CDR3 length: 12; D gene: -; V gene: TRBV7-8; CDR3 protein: CASSLAGNIQYF; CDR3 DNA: TGTGCCAGCAGCTTAGCTGGGAACATTCAGTACTTC
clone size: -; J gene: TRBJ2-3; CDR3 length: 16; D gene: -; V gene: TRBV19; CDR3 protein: CASSGQLDPSTDTQYF; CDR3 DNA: TGTGCCAGTAGTGGACAGTTAGACCCTAGCACAGATACGCAGTATTTT
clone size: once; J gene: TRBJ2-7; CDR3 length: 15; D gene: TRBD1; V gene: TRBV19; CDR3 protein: CASSKGQGIAYEQYF; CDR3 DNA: TGTGCCAGTAGTAAGGGACAGGGGATTGCCTACGAGCAGTACTTC
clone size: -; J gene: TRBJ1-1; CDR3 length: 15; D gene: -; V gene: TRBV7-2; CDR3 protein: CASSLVATQNTEAFF; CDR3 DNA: TGTGCCAGCAGCTTAGTGGCCACGCAGAACACTGAAGCTTTCTTT
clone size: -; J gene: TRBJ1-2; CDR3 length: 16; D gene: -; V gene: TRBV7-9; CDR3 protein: CASSLERSGRSYGYTF; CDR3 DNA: TGCGCCAGCAGCTTGGAGAGAAGCGGGCGGAGCTATGGCTACACCTTC
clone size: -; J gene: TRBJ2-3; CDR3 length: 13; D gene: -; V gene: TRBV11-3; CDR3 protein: CASGYDLTDTQYF; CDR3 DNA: TGTGCCAGCGGCTACGATCTGACAGATACGCAGTATTTT
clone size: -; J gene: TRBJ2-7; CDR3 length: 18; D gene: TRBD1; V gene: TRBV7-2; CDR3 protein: CASSSRPVGTGNSYEQYF; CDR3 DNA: TGTGCCAGCAGCTCGCGCCCCGTAGGGACAGGGAATAGCTACGAGCAGTACTTC
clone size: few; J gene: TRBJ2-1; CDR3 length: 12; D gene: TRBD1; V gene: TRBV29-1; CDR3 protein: CSGRQGTDEQFF; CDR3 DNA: TGCAGCGGAAGACAGGGGACCGATGAGCAGTTCTTC
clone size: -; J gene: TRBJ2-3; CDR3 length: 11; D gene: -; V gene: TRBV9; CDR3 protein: CASSADDQHYF; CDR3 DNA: TGTGCCAGCAGCGCCGATGATCAGCACTATTTT
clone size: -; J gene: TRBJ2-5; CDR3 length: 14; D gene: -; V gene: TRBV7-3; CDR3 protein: CATSRARAHGTQYF; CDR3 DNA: TGTGCCACCAGCAGGGCCAGGGCGCACGGGACCCAGTACTTC
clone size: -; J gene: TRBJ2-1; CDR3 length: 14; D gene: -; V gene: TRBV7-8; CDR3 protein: CASSLGPAYNEQFF; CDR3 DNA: TGTGCCAGCAGCCTGGGACCAGCTTACAATGAGCAGTTCTTC
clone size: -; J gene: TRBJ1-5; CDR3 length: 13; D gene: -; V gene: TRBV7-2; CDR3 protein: CASSLVPWQPQHF; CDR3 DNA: TGTGCCAGCAGCTTAGTTCCGTGGCAGCCCCAGCATTTT
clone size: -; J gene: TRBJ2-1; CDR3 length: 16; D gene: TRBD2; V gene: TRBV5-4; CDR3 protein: CASSFQDCGGSDEQFF; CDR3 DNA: TGTGCCAGCAGCTTCCAGGACTGCGGGGGGAGCGATGAGCAGTTCTTC
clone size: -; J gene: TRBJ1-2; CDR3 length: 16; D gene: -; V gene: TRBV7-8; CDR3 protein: CASSVAGTTYTHDYTF; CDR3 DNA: TGTGCCAGCAGCGTAGCCGGGACTACCTATACCCATGACTACACCTTC
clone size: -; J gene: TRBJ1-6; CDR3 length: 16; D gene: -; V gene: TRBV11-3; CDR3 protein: CASTRQANGYNSPLHF; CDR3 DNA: TGTGCCAGCACAAGACAGGCCAACGGCTATAATTCACCCCTCCACTTT
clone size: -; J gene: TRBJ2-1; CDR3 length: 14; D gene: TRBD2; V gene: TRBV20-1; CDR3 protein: CSALLAGGVTEQFF; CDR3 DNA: TGCAGTGCTTTACTAGCGGGGGGAGTCACTGAGCAGTTCTTC
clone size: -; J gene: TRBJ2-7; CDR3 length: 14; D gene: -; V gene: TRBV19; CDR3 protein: CASSTGQRTYEQYF; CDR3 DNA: TGTGCCAGTAGTACAGGACAGAGGACCTACGAGCAGTACTTC
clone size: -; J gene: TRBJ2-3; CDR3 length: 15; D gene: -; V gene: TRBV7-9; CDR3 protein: CASSPRGRDGYTFYF; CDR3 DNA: TGTGCCAGCAGCCCCAGGGGACGCGATGGCTACACCTTCTATTTT
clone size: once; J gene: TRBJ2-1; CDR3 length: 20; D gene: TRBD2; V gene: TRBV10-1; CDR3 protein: CASILAVCGRAHSITNEQFF; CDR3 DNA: TGCGCCAGCATCCTAGCGGTCTGCGGGAGGGCCCATTCGATTACCAATGAGCAGTTCTTC
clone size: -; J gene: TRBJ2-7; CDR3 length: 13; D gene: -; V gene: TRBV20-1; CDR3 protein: CSASGRATYEQYF; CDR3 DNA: TGCAGTGCTAGCGGCAGGGCCACCTACGAGCAGTACTTC
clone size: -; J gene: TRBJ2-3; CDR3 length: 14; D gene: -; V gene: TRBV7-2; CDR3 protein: CASSLALGPDTEDF; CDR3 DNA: TGTGCCAGCAGCTTAGCTCTGGGTCCCGACACGGAAGATTTT
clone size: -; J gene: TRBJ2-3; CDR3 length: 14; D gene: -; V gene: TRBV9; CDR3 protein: CASSVASDTQNLDF; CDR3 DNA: TGTGCCAGCAGCGTAGCGTCAGATACGCAGAATTTGGATTTT
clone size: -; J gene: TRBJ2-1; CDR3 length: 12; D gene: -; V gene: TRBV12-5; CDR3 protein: CASGLVVNEQFF; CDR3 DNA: TGTGCTAGTGGTTTGGTAGTGAATGAGCAGTTCTTC
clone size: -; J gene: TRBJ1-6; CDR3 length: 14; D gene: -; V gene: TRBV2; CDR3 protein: CASSLSAYNSPAHF; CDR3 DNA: TGTGCCAGCAGCTTGAGTGCCTATAATTCTCCCGCCCACTTT
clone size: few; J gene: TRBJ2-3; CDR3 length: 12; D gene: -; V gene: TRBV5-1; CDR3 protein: CASSPLGDHEYF; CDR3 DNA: TGCGCCAGCAGCCCCCTTGGAGACCACGAGTATTTT
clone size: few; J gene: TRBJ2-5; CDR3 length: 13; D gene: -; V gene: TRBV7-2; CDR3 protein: CASSLAAGETQYF; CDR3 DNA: TGTGCCAGCAGCTTAGCGGCTGGTGAGACCCAGTACTTC
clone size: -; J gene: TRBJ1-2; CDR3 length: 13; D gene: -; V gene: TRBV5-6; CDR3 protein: CASSPVDAGGYTF; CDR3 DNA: TGTGCCAGCAGCCCCGTTGACGCAGGTGGCTACACCTTC
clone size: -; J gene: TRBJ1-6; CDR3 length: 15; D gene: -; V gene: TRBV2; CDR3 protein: CASSDVSAKGSPLHF; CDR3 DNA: TGTGCCAGCAGTGACGTGAGTGCAAAGGGTTCACCCCTCCACTTT
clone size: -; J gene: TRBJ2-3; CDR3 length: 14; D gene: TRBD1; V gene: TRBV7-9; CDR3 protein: CASSLGTGDQEHQF; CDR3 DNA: TGTGCCAGCAGCTTAGGGACAGGCGATCAAGAGCACCAGTTT
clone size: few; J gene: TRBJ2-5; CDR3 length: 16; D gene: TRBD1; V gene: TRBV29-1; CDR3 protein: CSVRGQGIRGPETQYF; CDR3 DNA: TGCAGCGTTCGGGGACAGGGTATTCGAGGTCCGGAGACCCAGTACTTC
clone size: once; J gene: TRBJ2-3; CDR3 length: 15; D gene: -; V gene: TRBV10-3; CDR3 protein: CAISETSGTGDAPFF; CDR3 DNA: TGTGCCATCAGTGAGACCTCCGGCACAGGCGATGCGCCGTTCTTT
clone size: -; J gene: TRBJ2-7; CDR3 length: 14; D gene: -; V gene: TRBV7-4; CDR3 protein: CATSGRGLVAEEYF; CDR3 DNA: TGTGCCACCAGCGGCCGGGGCCTAGTGGCCGAGGAATACTTC
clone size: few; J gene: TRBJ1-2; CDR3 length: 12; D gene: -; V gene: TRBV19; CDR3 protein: CASSQEYYGYTF; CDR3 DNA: TGTGCCAGTAGCCAGGAGTACTATGGCTACACCTTC
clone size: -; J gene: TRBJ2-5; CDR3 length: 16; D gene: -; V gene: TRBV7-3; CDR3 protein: CASSREANAVEHCQYF; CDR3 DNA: TGTGCCAGCTCAAGAGAGGCCAACGCCGTTGAACACTGCCAGTACTTC
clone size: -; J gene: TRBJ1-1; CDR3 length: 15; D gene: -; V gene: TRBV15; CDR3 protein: CASSGGGGEDTQAFW; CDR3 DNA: TGTGCCAGCAGCGGGGGCGGGGGGGAGGACACCCAAGCTTTCTGG
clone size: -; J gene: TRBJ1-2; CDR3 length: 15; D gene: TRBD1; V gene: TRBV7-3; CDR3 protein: CASSERTGYTEAFTF; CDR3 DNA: TGTGCCAGCAGTGAACGGACAGGGTACACTGAAGCCTTCACCTTC
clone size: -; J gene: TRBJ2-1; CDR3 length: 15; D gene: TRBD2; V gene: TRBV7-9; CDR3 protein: CASSFLGSGMIEQFF; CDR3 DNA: TGTGCCAGCAGCTTTCTAGGAAGCGGGATGATTGAGCAGTTCTTC
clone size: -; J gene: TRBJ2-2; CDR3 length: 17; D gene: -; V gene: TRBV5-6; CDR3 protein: CASSPTPGEVNTGELFF; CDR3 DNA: TGTGCCAGCAGCCCAACCCCGGGCGAAGTGAACACCGGGGAGCTGTTTTTT
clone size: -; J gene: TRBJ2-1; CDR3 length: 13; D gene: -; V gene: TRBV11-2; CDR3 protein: CASSWGGGSSLSF; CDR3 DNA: -
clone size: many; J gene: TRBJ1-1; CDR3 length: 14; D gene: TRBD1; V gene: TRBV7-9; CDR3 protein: CASTIQGGNTEAFF; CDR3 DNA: TGTGCCAGCACCATCCAGGGGGGGAATACTGAAGCTTTCTTT
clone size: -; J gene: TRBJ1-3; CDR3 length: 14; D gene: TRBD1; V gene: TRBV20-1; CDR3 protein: CSARTQGAGNAIYF; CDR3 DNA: TGCAGTGCTAGAACACAGGGGGCTGGAAACGCCATATATTTT
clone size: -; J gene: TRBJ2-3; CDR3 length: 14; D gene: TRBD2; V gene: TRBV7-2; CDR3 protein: CAGSLAGGPSGPYF; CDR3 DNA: TGTGCCGGCAGCCTAGCGGGAGGCCCCTCTGGGCCGTATTTT
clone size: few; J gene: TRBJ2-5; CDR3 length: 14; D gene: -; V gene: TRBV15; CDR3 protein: CATSRGREHDTQYF; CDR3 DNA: TGTGCCACCAGCAGAGGCAGAGAGCACGATACCCAGTACTTC
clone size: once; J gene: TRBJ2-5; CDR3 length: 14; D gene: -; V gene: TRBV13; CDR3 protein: CASSHGVTQETQYF; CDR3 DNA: TGTGCCAGCAGCCATGGGGTAACCCAAGAGACCCAGTACTTC
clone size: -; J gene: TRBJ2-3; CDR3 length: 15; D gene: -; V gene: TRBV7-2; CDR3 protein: CASSHRGAEQQNDYF; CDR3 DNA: TGTGCCAGCAGCCATAGAGGCGCGGAGCAGCAGAACGACTACTTC
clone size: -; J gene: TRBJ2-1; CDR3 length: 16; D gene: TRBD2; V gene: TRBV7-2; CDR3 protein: CASSFQRSGGSVSQFF; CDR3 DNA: TGTGCCAGCAGCTTTCAACGAAGCGGGGGGAGCGTTTCGCAGTTCTTC
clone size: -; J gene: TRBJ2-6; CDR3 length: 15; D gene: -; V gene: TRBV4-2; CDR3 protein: CASSQEQSGANVLTF; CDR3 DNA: TGTGCCAGCAGCCAAGAACAGTCTGGGGCCAACGTCCTGACTTTC